A selection of T cell receptor beta chains follows, all from one sample in a study of blood T cell repertoires in COVID-19. Generated by immunoSEQ multiplex PCR, the TCRdb table keeps only in-frame clones and is missing some. The data contain approximately 200,000 clones, 70% to 90% of them seen just once; the ten biggest clones take up 2.5% to 3.5%. Material: peripheral blood. The receptors derive from a woman in her thirties with active or convalescent COVID-19. CDR3s include the opening cysteine and the closing phenylalanine or tryptophan. A D gene is named only where the DNA matches it firmly. A clone size is listed for some rows: how often the clone was seen (once, few, many), or a class if it is expanded.

clone_size,j_call,v_call,d_call,cdr3_aa,cdr3_nt
NA,TRBJ1-6,TRBV7-9,TRBD1,CASSVPGQNSPLHF,TGTGCCAGCAGCGTACCGGGACAGAATTCACCCCTCCACTTT
NA,TRBJ1-1,TRBV18,NA,CASSYRANTEAFF,TGTGCCAGCTCCTACAGGGCGAACACTGAAGCTTTCTTT
NA,TRBJ2-5,TRBV5-4,NA,CASSLEGGKETQYF,TGTGCCAGCAGCTTGGAAGGAGGTAAAGAGACCCAGTACTTC
once,TRBJ1-2,TRBV27,TRBD1,CASSFPGQGVEGYTF,TGTGCCAGCAGTTTTCCCGGACAGGGGGTCGAAGGCTACACCTTC
NA,TRBJ2-5,TRBV10-3,NA,CAISGQAVQETQYF,TGTGCCATCAGTGGACAGGCCGTCCAAGAGACCCAGTACTTC
NA,TRBJ2-3,TRBV15,NA,CATSREGLLITDTQYF,TGTGCCACCAGCAGAGAGGGACTGCTCATCACAGATACGCAGTATTTT
NA,TRBJ2-3,TRBV13,NA,CASSLRGTADTQYF,TGTGCCAGCAGTCTACGAGGCACGGCAGATACGCAGTATTTT
NA,TRBJ1-5,TRBV30,TRBD1,CAWRTGQGLLNQPQHF,TGTGCCTGGAGAACGGGACAGGGCCTACTCAATCAGCCCCAGCATTTT
NA,TRBJ2-7,TRBV7-9,NA,CASSPSPYEQYF,TGTGCCAGCAGCCCGTCCCCCTACGAGCAGTACTTC
NA,TRBJ1-2,TRBV14,NA,CASSQGNSYGYTF,TGTGCCAGCAGCCAAGGGAACAGCTATGGCTACACCTTC
NA,TRBJ2-7,TRBV6-6,TRBD2,CASRVPSGGQYEQYF,TGTGCCAGCAGAGTCCCTAGCGGGGGACAGTACGAGCAGTACTTC
NA,TRBJ2-2,TRBV24-1,NA,CATSSGGLTGELFF,TGTGCCACCAGTTCAGGGGGACTGACCGGGGAGCTGTTTTTT
NA,TRBJ1-5,TRBV28,TRBD1,CASEPGTGYNQPQHF,TGTGCCAGTGAGCCCGGGACAGGGTACAATCAGCCCCAGCATTTT
NA,TRBJ2-5,TRBV7-9,NA,CASSRTDEYQETQYF,TGTGCCAGCAGCAGGACAGATGAATACCAAGAGACCCAGTACTTC
NA,TRBJ1-2,TRBV27,TRBD1,CASRGQGARNYGYTF,TGTGCCAGCAGGGGACAGGGGGCTCGTAACTATGGCTACACCTTC
once,TRBJ2-4,TRBV3-1/TRBV3-2,TRBD2,CASSQDLAGHIQYF,TGTGCCAGCAGCCAAGATCTAGCGGGACACATTCAGTACTTC
NA,TRBJ2-6,TRBV15,NA,CATSPTGVYSGANVLTF,TGTGCCACCAGCCCCACCGGAGTTTACTCTGGGGCCAACGTCCTGACTTTC
NA,TRBJ1-4,TRBV5-1,NA,CASSLGGASEKLFF,TGCGCCAGCAGCCTCGGGGGGGCCAGTGAAAAACTGTTTTTT
NA,TRBJ1-5,TRBV19,NA,CASSIGRGQPQHF,TGTGCCAGTAGTATAGGGAGAGGGCAGCCCCAGCATTTT
NA,TRBJ1-2,TRBV6-8,TRBD1,CASTIPPGGEDGYTF,TGTGCCAGCACCATTCCCCCAGGGGGCGAGGATGGCTACACCTTC
NA,TRBJ2-7,TRBV19,TRBD2,CASSAYSGVYEQYF,TGTGCCAGTAGTGCATATAGCGGGGTCTACGAGCAGTACTTC
NA,TRBJ2-3,TRBV6-5,NA,CASSYSASADTQYF,TGTGCCAGCAGTTACTCGGCTAGCGCAGATACGCAGTATTTT
once,TRBJ2-3,TRBV10-3,NA,CAISVVTVGTQYF,TGTGCCATCAGTGTCGTCACAGTGGGTACGCAGTATTTT
NA,TRBJ2-1,TRBV3-1/TRBV3-2,NA,CASSLGLASSYNEQFF,TGTGCCAGCAGCCTGGGACTGGCGAGCTCCTACAATGAGCAGTTCTTC